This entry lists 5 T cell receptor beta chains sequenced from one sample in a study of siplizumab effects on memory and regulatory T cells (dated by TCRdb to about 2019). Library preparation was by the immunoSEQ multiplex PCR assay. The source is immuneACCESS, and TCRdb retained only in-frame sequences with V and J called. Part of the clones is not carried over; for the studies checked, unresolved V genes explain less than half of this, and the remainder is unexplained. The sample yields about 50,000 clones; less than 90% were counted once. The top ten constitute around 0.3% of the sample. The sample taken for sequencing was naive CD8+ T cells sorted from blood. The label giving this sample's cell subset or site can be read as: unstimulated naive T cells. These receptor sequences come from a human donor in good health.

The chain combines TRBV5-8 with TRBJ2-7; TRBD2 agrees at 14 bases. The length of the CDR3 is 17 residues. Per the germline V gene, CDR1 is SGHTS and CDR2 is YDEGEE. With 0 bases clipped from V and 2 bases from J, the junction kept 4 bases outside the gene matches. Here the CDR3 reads CASSLGLAGGVAYEQYF. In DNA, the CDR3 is TGTGCCAGCAGCTTGGGACTAGCGGGGGGGGTCGCCTACGAGCAGTACTTC.

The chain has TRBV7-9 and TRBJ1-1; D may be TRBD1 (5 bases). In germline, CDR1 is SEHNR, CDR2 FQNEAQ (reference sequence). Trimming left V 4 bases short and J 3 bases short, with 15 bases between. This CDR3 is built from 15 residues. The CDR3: CASSSNRDGYTEAFF. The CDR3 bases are TGTGCCAGCAGCTCCAACCGGGACGGATACACTGAAGCTTTCTTT.

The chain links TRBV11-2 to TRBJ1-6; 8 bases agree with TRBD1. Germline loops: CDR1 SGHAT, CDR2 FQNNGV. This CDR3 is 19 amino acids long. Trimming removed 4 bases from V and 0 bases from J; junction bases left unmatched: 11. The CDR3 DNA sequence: TGTGCCAGCAGCTCCGAGCCATTCGACAGGGGCTCCTATAATTCACCCCTCCACTTT. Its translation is CASSSEPFDRGSYNSPLHF.

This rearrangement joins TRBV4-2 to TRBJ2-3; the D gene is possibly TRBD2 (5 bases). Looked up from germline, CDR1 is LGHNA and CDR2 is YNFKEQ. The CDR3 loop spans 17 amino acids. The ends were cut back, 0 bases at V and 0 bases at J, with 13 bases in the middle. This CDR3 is CASSQEGPAASTDTQYF. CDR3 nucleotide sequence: TGTGCCAGCAGCCAAGAGGGTCCAGCGGCTAGCACAGATACGCAGTATTTT.

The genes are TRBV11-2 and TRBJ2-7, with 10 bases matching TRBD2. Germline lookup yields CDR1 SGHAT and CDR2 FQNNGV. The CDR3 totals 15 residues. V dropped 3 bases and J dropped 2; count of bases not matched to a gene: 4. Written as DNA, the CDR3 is TGTGCCAGCAGCTTGGGGACTAGCGCTACCTACGAGCAGTACTTC. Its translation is CASSLGTSATYEQYF.